The rows below give T cell receptor beta chains drawn from one sample of a study of beta chain features in type 1 diabetes. Some clones are missing from TCRdb's copy, which holds only in-frame ones; the method was immunoSEQ multiplex PCR. Seen here are a few hundred thousand clones, roughly 9.8% observed once, and the top ten hold 0.6%. The sample comprised central memory CD4+ T cells from blood. These receptors all stem from a man aged 25-40 years with type 1 diabetes. Each CDR3 is given with its conserved first and last residue. The D gene is left open where the match is weak. Clone size is given for some rows only: seen once, a few or many times, or a class if the clone is expanded.

j_call d_call clone_size cdr3_length v_call cdr3_aa cdr3_nt
TRBJ1-2 . few 14 TRBV29-1 CSVVFRRANYGYTF TGCAGCGTTGTGTTCCGCAGGGCGAACTATGGCTACACCTTC
TRBJ1-2 . . 13 TRBV7-2 CASSLDLNYGYTF TGTGCCAGCAGCTTAGATCTCAACTATGGCTACACCTTC
TRBJ2-1 TRBD1 few 15 TRBV6-5 CASSYPGQGYNEQFF TGTGCCAGCAGTTACCCAGGACAGGGATACAATGAGCAGTTCTTC
TRBJ2-2 . . 16 TRBV11-2 CAIVNSGASNTGELFF TGTGCCATCGTTAACTCGGGAGCCTCGAACACCGGGGAGCTGTTTTTT
TRBJ2-2 . many 14 TRBV2 CASSVRQGGGELFF TGTGCCAGCAGTGTGCGGCAGGGAGGTGGGGAGCTGTTTTTT
TRBJ2-5 TRBD1 . 16 TRBV7-2 CASSRGAGGFAETQYF TGTGCCAGCAGTCGTGGGGCAGGGGGTTTTGCAGAGACCCAGTACTTC
TRBJ2-7 . . 13 TRBV6-5 CASFGTTQYEQYF TGTGCCAGCTTCGGGACAACACAGTACGAGCAGTACTTC
TRBJ2-1 . many 13 TRBV7-8 CASTYKGVNEQFF TGTGCCAGCACCTACAAGGGGGTCAATGAGCAGTTCTTC
TRBJ2-1 . . 13 TRBV10-3 CAISETQGLGQFF TGTGCCATCAGTGAAACTCAAGGGCTCGGGCAGTTCTTC
TRBJ1-2 TRBD1 few 17 TRBV10-3 CAISDEEGQGYSWGYTF TGTGCCATCAGTGACGAGGAAGGACAGGGATATTCTTGGGGCTACACCTTC
TRBJ2-7 . few 13 TRBV7-6 CASSFGINREQYF TGTGCCAGCAGCTTCGGGATTAACAGGGAGCAGTACTTC
TRBJ1-2 . . 12 TRBV30 CAWSVHSDGYTF TGTGCCTGGAGTGTACATAGCGATGGCTACACCTTC
TRBJ2-7 . . 15 TRBV5-4 CASSQGGGSGDEQYF TGTGCCAGCAGCCAGGGGGGCGGGAGTGGCGACGAGCAGTACTTC
TRBJ2-5 TRBD1 few 15 TRBV5-1 CASSLRTGLSETQYF TGCGCCAGCAGCTTACGGACAGGGCTTTCGGAGACCCAGTACTTC
TRBJ2-7 . . 11 TRBV20-1 CSGVAGYEQYF TGCAGTGGTGTTGCGGGCTACGAGCAGTACTTC
TRBJ2-1 . many 12 TRBV5-4 CASSLDSNEQFF TGTGCCAGCAGCCTTGATAGCAATGAGCAGTTCTTC
TRBJ1-2 . . 15 TRBV11-2 CASIPWEKELYGYTF TGTGCCAGCATCCCTTGGGAGAAGGAACTCTATGGCTACACCTTC
TRBJ2-7 . many 13 TRBV19 CASSPTGSYEQYF TGTGCCAGTAGCCCTACAGGGTCCTACGAGCAGTACTTC
TRBJ2-3 TRBD2 few 16 TRBV6-6 CASSYPRAGGRNTQYF TGTGCCAGCAGTTACCCCCGTGCGGGAGGGCGGAATACGCAGTATTTT
TRBJ2-7 . few 16 TRBV30 CAWSDPRQKTSYEQYF TGTGCCTGGAGTGACCCGCGACAGAAAACCTCCTACGAGCAGTACTTC
TRBJ1-1 . . 14 TRBV27 CASSSVTLNTEAFF TGTGCCAGCAGTTCCGTAACCTTGAACACTGAAGCTTTCTTT
TRBJ2-1 . . 13 TRBV5-1 CASSLVTNNEQFF TGCGCCAGCAGCTTGGTCACGAACAATGAGCAGTTCTTC
TRBJ2-5 . few 15 TRBV7-9 CASSLNRDGGETQYF TGTGCCAGCAGCTTAAACAGGGACGGGGGAGAGACCCAGTACTTC
TRBJ2-1 TRBD2 . 17 TRBV11-1 CASSPRTSGSSYNEQFF TGTGCCAGCAGCCCGCGGACTAGCGGGAGCTCCTACAATGAGCAGTTCTTC
TRBJ2-2 TRBD1 . 13 TRBV30 CAFWTGGTGELFF TGTGCCTTCTGGACAGGGGGTACCGGGGAGCTGTTTTTT
TRBJ1-4 . . 16 TRBV28 CASKINSGPAGEKLFF TGTGCCAGCAAGATTAATTCGGGCCCGGCGGGTGAAAAACTGTTTTTT
TRBJ2-3 . few 15 TRBV29-1 CSVERSAEFTDTQYF TGCAGCGTTGAAAGATCTGCTGAGTTCACAGATACGCAGTATTTT
TRBJ2-7 TRBD2 many 15 TRBV9 CASSLGTSGLYEQYF TGTGCCAGCAGCCTTGGGACTAGCGGCCTCTACGAGCAGTACTTC
TRBJ2-7 . . 15 TRBV7-2 CASSLARGVRYEQYF TGTGCCAGCAGCTTAGCGCGCGGGGTTCGCTACGAGCAGTACTTC
TRBJ2-3 . . 11 TRBV30 CAWSTADTQYF TGTGCCTGGAGCACTGCAGATACGCAGTATTTT
TRBJ2-7 . few 15 TRBV5-1 CASSSAAFTEGEQYF TGCGCCAGCAGCTCGGCGGCCTTCACGGAGGGCGAGCAGTACTTC
TRBJ1-5 . few 15 TRBV4-3 CASSQDHDWNQPQHF TGCGCCAGCAGCCAAGATCATGATTGGAATCAGCCCCAGCATTTT
TRBJ2-5 . . 14 TRBV19 CASSPGGQRETQYF TGTGCCAGTAGTCCAGGAGGACAGAGGGAGACCCAGTACTTC
TRBJ2-7 TRBD1 . 14 TRBV11-1 CASRSGTGGYEQYF TGTGCCAGCAGATCCGGGACAGGGGGCTACGAGCAGTACTTC
TRBJ2-1 TRBD2 . 15 TRBV4-3 CASSQGLASYNEQFF TGCGCCAGCAGCCAAGGACTAGCTTCCTACAATGAGCAGTTCTTC
TRBJ2-1 . . 15 TRBV6-6 CASSSREGAVNEQFF TGTGCCAGCAGTTCTCGGGAGGGGGCGGTCAATGAGCAGTTCTTC
TRBJ1-5 . . 16 TRBV28 CASSMGTGHSNQPQHF TGTGCCAGCAGTATGGGGACGGGCCATAGCAATCAGCCCCAGCATTTT
TRBJ1-1 TRBD1 . 14 TRBV18 CASSGTGESTEAFF TGTGCCAGCTCAGGTACAGGGGAGAGCACTGAAGCTTTCTTT
TRBJ2-5 . few 12 TRBV29-1 CSVEPGVETQYF TGCAGCGTTGAGCCCGGGGTGGAGACCCAGTACTTC
TRBJ2-7 TRBD2 few 15 TRBV11-2 CASSSLAGGPYEQYF TGTGCCAGCAGCTCTCTAGCGGGAGGGCCCTACGAGCAGTACTTC
TRBJ1-1 . . 12 TRBV7-2 CASSWPYTEAFF TGTGCCAGCAGCTGGCCGTACACTGAAGCTTTCTTT
TRBJ2-7 . many 15 TRBV7-6 CASSRPNGGIYEQYF TGTGCCAGCAGCCGTCCTAATGGGGGTATCTACGAGCAGTACTTC
TRBJ1-1 TRBD1 many 14 TRBV30 CAWSITGVDTEAFF TGTGCCTGGAGTATAACAGGGGTCGACACTGAAGCTTTCTTT
TRBJ2-5 TRBD1 few 14 TRBV7-9 CATRQPGGQETQYF TGTGCCACGAGACAACCAGGGGGCCAAGAGACCCAGTACTTC
TRBJ2-7 . few 15 TRBV11-2 CASSNTDGVIGEQYF TGTGCCAGCAGCAACACCGACGGAGTTATTGGCGAGCAGTACTTC
TRBJ1-3 . . 14 TRBV5-4 CASSPGHFGNTIYF TGCGCCAGCAGCCCGGGACATTTTGGAAACACCATATATTTT
TRBJ2-1 . few 16 TRBV7-3 CASSLPGHMGLGEQFF TGTGCCAGCAGCTTACCGGGACACATGGGCCTCGGTGAGCAGTTCTTC
TRBJ2-7 . few 13 TRBV7-2 CASSVQLSYEQYF TGTGCCAGCAGCGTACAACTCTCCTACGAGCAGTACTTC
TRBJ1-4 . few 15 TRBV23-1 CASSQEGRVNEKLFF TGCGCCAGCAGCCAAGAGGGAAGGGTCAATGAAAAACTGTTTTTT
TRBJ2-1 TRBD2 . 15 TRBV9 CASSAQAGRQDEQFF TGTGCCAGCAGCGCTCAAGCGGGGAGGCAGGATGAGCAGTTCTTC
TRBJ1-5 TRBD1 . 14 TRBV28 CASTLTGKEQPQHF TGTGCCAGCACCCTGACAGGGAAGGAGCAGCCCCAGCATTTT
TRBJ2-1 TRBD2 few 16 TRBV7-2 CASSQGTSGAYNEQFF TGCGCCAGCAGCCAAGGGACTAGCGGAGCCTACAATGAGCAGTTCTTC
TRBJ2-1 TRBD2 few 13 TRBV10-2 CASKLAVYNEQFF TGCGCCAGCAAACTAGCGGTCTACAATGAGCAGTTCTTC
TRBJ2-7 TRBD1 . 14 TRBV30 CAWSRGGAGYEQYF TGTGCCTGGAGTCGAGGGGGCGCCGGGTACGAGCAGTACTTC
TRBJ2-1 . . 13 TRBV30 CAWSGPGGHEQFF TGTGCCTGGAGTGGACCCGGGGGTCATGAGCAGTTCTTC
TRBJ1-2 . few 15 TRBV7-2 CASSLAASAFDGYTF TGTGCCAGCAGCTTAGCGGCCAGTGCTTTTGATGGCTACACCTTC
TRBJ1-1 TRBD1 . 13 TRBV9 CASSAGQGGEAFF TGTGCCAGCAGCGCGGGACAGGGGGGTGAAGCTTTCTTT
TRBJ2-2 . . 15 TRBV27 CASSPDRFNTGELFF TGTGCCAGCAGCCCAGACAGGTTTAACACCGGGGAGCTGTTTTTT
TRBJ2-2 . many 13 TRBV19 CASSSRFTGELFF TGTGCCAGTAGTAGTAGGTTCACCGGGGAGCTGTTTTTT